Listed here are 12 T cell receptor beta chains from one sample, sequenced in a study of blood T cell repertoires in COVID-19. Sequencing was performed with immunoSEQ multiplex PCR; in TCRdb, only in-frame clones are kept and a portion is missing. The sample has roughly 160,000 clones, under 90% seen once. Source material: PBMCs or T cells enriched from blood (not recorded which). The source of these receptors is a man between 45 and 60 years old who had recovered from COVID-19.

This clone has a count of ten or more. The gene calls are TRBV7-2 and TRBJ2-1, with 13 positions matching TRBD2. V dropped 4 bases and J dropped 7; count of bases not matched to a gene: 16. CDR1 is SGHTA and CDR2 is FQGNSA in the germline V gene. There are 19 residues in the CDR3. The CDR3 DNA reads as TGTGCCAGCAGCTATCGGATCGGAACTAGCGGGGGGGCCAGGAATGAGCAGTTCTTC. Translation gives CASSYRIGTSGGARNEQFF.

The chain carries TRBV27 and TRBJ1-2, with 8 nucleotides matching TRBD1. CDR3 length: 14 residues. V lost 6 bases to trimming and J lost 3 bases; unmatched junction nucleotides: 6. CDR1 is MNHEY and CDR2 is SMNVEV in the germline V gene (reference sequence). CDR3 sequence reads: CASRAGGAYYGYTF. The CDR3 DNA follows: TGTGCCAGCAGGGCAGGGGGCGCTTACTATGGCTACACCTTC.

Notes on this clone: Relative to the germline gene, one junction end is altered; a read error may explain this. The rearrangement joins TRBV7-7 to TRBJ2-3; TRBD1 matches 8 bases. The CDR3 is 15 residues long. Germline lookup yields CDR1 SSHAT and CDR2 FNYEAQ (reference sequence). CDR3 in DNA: TGTGCTAGCAGCCCCGGGACAGGCCGCACAGATACGCAGTATTTT. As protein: CASSPGTGRTDTQYF.

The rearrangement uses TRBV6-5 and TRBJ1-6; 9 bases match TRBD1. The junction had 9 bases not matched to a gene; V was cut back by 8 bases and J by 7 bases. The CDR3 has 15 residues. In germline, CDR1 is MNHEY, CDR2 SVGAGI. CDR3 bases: TGTGCCAGCGACCCCTCAGGACAGGGGAATTCACCCCTCCACTTT. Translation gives CASDPSGQGNSPLHF.

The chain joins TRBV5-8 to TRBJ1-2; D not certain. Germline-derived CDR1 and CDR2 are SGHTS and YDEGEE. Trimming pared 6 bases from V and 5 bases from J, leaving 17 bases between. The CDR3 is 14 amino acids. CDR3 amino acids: CASNPGGRGYGYTF. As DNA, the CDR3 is TGTGCCAGCAATCCTGGTGGCCGAGGATATGGCTACACCTTC.

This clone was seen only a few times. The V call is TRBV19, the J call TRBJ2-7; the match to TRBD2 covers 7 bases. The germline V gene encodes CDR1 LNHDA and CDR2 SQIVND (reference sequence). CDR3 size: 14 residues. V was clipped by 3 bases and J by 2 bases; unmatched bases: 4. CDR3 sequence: CASSMMAGAYEQYF. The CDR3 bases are TGTGCCAGTAGTATGATGGCGGGGGCCTACGAGCAGTACTTC.

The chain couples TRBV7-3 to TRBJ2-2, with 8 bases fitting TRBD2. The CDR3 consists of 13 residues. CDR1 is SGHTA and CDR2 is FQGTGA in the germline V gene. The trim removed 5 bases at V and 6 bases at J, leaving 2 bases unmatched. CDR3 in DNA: TGTGCCAGCAGCCAGGGACTAGCCGGGGAGCTGTTTTTT. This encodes CASSQGLAGELFF.

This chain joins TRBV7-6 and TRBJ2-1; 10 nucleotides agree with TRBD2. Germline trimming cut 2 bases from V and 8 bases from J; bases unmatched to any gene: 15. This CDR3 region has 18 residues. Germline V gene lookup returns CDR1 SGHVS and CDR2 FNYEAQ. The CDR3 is CASSLSVVVASGGDEQFF. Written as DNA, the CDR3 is TGTGCCAGCAGCTTATCCGTGGTAGTGGCTAGCGGGGGTGATGAGCAGTTCTTC.

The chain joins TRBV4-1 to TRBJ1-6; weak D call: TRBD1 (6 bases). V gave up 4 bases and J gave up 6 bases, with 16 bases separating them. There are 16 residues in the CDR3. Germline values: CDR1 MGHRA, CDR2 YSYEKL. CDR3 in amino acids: CASSLTRDTFNSPLHF. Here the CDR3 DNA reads TGCGCCAGCAGCCTTACTAGGGACACCTTTAATTCACCCCTCCACTTT.

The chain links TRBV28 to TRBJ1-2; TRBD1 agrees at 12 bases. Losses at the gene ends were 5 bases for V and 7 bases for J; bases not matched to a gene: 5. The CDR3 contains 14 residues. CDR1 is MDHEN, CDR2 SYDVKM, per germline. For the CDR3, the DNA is TGTGCCAGCAGTACGGGACAGGGGGCTGGTGGCTACACCTTC. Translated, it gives CASSTGQGAGGYTF.

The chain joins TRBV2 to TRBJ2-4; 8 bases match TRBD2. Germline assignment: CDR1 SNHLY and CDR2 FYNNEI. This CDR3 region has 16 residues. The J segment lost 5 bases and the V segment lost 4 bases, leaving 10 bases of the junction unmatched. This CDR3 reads CASSVGGVVWENIQYF. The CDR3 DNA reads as TGTGCCAGCAGTGTCGGGGGGGTGGTTTGGGAAAACATTCAGTACTTC.

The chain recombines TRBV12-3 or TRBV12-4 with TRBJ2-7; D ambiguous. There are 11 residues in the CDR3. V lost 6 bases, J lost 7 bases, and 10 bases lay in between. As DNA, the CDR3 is TGTGCCAGCAGCCTGGTAGTAGAGCAGTACTTC. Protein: CASSLVVEQYF.